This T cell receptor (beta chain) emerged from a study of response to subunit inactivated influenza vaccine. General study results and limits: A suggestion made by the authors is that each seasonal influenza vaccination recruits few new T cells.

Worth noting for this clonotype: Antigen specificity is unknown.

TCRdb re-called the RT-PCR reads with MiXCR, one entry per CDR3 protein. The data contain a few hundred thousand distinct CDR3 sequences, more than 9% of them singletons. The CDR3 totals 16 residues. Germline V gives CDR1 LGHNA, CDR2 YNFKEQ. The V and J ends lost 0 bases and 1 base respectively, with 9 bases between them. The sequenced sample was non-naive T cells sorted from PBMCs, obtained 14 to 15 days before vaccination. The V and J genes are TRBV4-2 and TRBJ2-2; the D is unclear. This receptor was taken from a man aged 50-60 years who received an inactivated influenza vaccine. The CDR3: CASSQEDGLNTGELFF. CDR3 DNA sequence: TGTGCCAGCAGCCAAGAAGACGGCCTGAACACCGGGGAGCTGTTTTTT.